This record looks at one TCR beta chain sequence and its context. Its antigen is undetermined. The data originate from a study of identifying expanded T cells in peripheral blood. Profiling relied on immunoSEQ multiplex PCR, and the TCRdb table lists in-frame clones only, not all of them. The table has some 120,000 clones, roughly 84% seen once. The CDR3 extends over 12 amino acids. Germline CDR1 and CDR2: LNHDA and SQIVND (reference sequence). The germline V and J ends were trimmed by 5 bases and 8 bases, with 12 bases remaining between them. Study findings and constraints: Over around two and four weeks, about 17 and 20 clones changed, versus approximately 1.2 between replicates.

J is TRBJ1-2 and V is TRBV19, with TRBD1 as a possible D gene (5 bases). The source material was blood. The clonotype was recovered from a person between 18 and 69 years old in good health. CDR3 sequence: CASSVWTHGYTF. The CDR3 DNA reads TGTGCCAGTAGTGTGTGGACACACGGCTACACCTTC. Looking up the rest from reference TRBV19 and TRBJ1-2 gives the full variable domain: DGGITQSPKYLFRKEGQNVTLSCEQNLNHDAMYWYRQDPGQGLRLIYYSQIVNDFQKGDIAEGYSVSREKKESFPLTVTSAQKNPTAFYLCASSVWTHGYTFGSGTRLTVV.